This TCR beta chain was observed in a study of control samples from healthy donors and cancer patients (dated by TCRdb to the early 2020s). A word on this clone: This receptor's antigen is unknown. Within one base of it there is no much larger clone, and no base qualities were kept.

The library was made by the immunoSEQ multiplex PCR assay. TCRdb re-hosts the immuneACCESS table, in-frame sequences only. Its copies lack some clones; in the studies checked, an unresolved V gene accounts for under half of them, and the cause for the rest is not known. The sample table contains almost 90,000 clones; only one count was recorded for over 65% of them. The top ten clonotypes cover approximately 2.1% of the sample. The receptor's source is a woman aged 40 to 50 in good health. Sequencing used blood.

CDR3 region: CASSPRTGGKAKNIQYF. The bases are TGTGCCAGCAGTCCCCGGACAGGGGGAAAAGCCAAAAACATTCAGTACTTC. The receptor chain draws on TRBV6-6 and TRBJ2-4; 10 central nucleotides agree with TRBD1. CDR1 and CDR2 were assigned from the germline V gene (reference sequence) as MNHNY and SVGAGI. Trimming accounts for 5 bases at V and 0 bases at J, while the number of junction bases matched to no gene is 7. There are 17 amino acids in the CDR3, from cysteine to phenylalanine inclusive. The sequence is cut down to CDR3 DNA, 51 bases in frame from base 1.